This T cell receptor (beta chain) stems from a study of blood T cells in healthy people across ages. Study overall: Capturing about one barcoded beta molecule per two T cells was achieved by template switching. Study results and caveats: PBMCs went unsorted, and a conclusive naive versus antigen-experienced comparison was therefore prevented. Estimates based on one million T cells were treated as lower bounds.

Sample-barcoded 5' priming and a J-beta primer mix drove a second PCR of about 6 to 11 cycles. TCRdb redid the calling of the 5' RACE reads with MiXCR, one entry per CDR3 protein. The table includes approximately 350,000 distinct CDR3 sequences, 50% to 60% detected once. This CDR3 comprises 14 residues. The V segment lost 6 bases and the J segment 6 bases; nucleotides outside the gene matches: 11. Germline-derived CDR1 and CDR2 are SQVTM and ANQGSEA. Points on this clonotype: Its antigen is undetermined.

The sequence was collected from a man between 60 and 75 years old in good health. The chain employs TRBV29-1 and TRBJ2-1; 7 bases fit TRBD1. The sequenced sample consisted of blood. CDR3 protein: CSVPKADRLNEQFF. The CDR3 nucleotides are TGCAGCGTACCCAAGGCGGACAGGCTCAATGAGCAGTTCTTC.